This TCR beta chain was obtained from a study of blood T cell repertoires in COVID-19. For the study at large: In each case, the material was cDNA or gDNA derived from T cells, B-cell-depleted T cells, or PBMCs.

Germline V gene lookup returns CDR1 MNHNS and CDR2 SASEGT. This CDR3 has 14 residues. The V end was cut by 2 bases, the J end by 8 bases, with 10 bases between. The method was immunoSEQ multiplex PCR; TCRdb's version includes in-frame clones alone and lacks a portion of them. The sample yields around 150,000 clones, 60% to 80% seen once. Participants came from roughly 24 US areas, aged roughly 18 to 89 years. Participants' reported clinical history set cohort assignment. What the recovered Cohort 3 donors had was two negative PCRs, clearance, or symptom resolution. The sequence was obtained from a woman in her forties or fifties who had recovered from COVID-19. This rearrangement joins TRBV6-1 to TRBJ1-6; a weak D match, TRBD1 (6 bases). Sequencing input: PBMCs or T cells enriched from blood (not recorded which). The CDR3 DNA is TGTGCCAGCAGTGAATCCGGGACATATTCACCCCTCCACTTT. It specifies CASSESGTYSPLHF.